This TCR beta chain appears in the sequencing data of a study of monozygotic twins with inflammatory bowel disease. No T cells were sorted before total RNA was taken from whole blood. TCRdb reprocessed the 5' RACE reads and reports one entry per CDR3 protein, with no DNA. The sample spans some 150,000 distinct CDR3 sequences; the ten largest clones claim roughly 1.2%. This CDR3 region has 15 residues. CDR1 and CDR2 (germline): SGHRS, YFSETQ. Broader study findings: Compared with healthy twins, IBD patients shared fewer clonotypes with others, especially with disease activity.

Notes on this clonotype: The antigen is undetermined.

The sequence derives from a human donor with ulcerative colitis or Crohn's disease, or a healthy co-twin of an affected twin (not recorded which). The V gene is TRBV5-1, the J gene TRBJ2-1; the D call from TCRdb, TRBD2, cannot be confirmed without DNA. Source material: blood. CDR3: CASSPLNSGHNEQFF.